These T cell receptor beta chains were read from a single sample in a study of T cell responses to AZD1222 COVID-19 vaccine. Clones were read by immunoSEQ multiplex PCR, and TCRdb kept only the in-frame ones, dropping some. Of roughly 110,000 clones listed, about nine tenths were seen once; the top ten hold roughly 8.7%. Sequenced material: peripheral blood, taken 28 days after the second AZD1222 dose. Receptor source: an adult who received the AZD1222 COVID-19 vaccine. CDR3s include the opening cysteine and the closing phenylalanine or tryptophan. A D gene is named only where the DNA matches it firmly. Rows may omit the clone size; those that give it use once, few, many or a size class.

TRBV2	-	TRBJ2-7	-	CAVSEIYEQYF	TGTGCCGTGAGCGAGATCTACGAGCAGTACTTC
TRBV29-1	-	TRBJ1-5	-	CSARENSNQPQHF	TGCAGCGCCAGGGAGAATAGCAATCAGCCCCAGCATTTT
TRBV6-1	-	TRBJ2-3	TRBD1	CASSEGTGRSDTQYF	TGTGCCAGCAGTGAAGGGACAGGGCGTTCAGATACGCAGTATTTT
TRBV5-1	-	TRBJ2-7	TRBD2	CASSPLMSSGGGYEQYF	TGCGCCAGCAGCCCTCTAATGTCTAGCGGGGGAGGCTACGAGCAGTACTTC
TRBV5-8	once	TRBJ2-3	-	CASSLDLGTDTQYF	TGTGCCAGCAGCTTGGATCTAGGCACAGATACGCAGTATTTT
TRBV4-2	-	TRBJ1-4	-	CASSQDLGGVNNEKLFF	TGTGCCAGCAGCCAAGATCTTGGAGGGGTAAATAATGAAAAACTGTTTTTT
TRBV10-1	-	TRBJ1-5	-	CASSEPHRTRTGNQPQHF	TGCGCCAGCAGTGAACCCCACAGGACCCGAACGGGTAATCAGCCCCAGCATTTT
TRBV24-1	-	TRBJ2-3	TRBD2	CATSDTLATGTDTQYF	TGTGCCACCAGTGACACACTAGCGACCGGCACAGATACGCAGTATTTT
TRBV7-8	-	TRBJ2-7	-	CASSVVGRRTYEQYF	TGTGCCAGCAGCGTAGTCGGGCGGCGAACCTACGAGCAGTACTTC
TRBV19	-	TRBJ1-1	-	CASKESGQPEAFF	TGTGCCAGTAAAGAAAGCGGACAGCCTGAAGCTTTCTTT
TRBV2	-	TRBJ1-5	-	CASSYDKPYNQPQHF	TGTGCCAGCAGCTACGACAAGCCTTACAATCAGCCCCAGCATTTT
TRBV6-5	-	TRBJ1-1	-	CASSSLSGNTEAFF	TGTGCCAGCAGTTCATTGAGTGGGAACACTGAAGCTTTCTTT
TRBV4-1	-	TRBJ1-1	-	CASSQDKINTEAFF	TGCGCCAGCAGCCAAGATAAAATTAACACTGAAGCTTTCTTT
TRBV6-5	-	TRBJ1-2	TRBD1	CASSPGQGYYGYTF	TGTGCCAGCAGCCCGGGACAGGGTTACTATGGCTACACCTTC
TRBV2	-	TRBJ1-2	-	CASSEDRPYTF	TGTGCCAGCAGTGAAGACAGGCCTTACACCTTC
TRBV27	-	TRBJ1-6	TRBD1	CASSLFSGQGAVRASPLHF	TGTGCCAGCAGTCTATTTTCGGGGCAGGGGGCGGTTAGGGCCTCACCCCTCCACTTT
TRBV7-8	-	TRBJ2-3	-	CASSFDESLADTQYF	TGTGCCAGCAGCTTCGACGAGTCTTTGGCAGATACGCAGTATTTT
TRBV7-9	-	TRBJ2-7	-	CASRRAGGYEQYF	TGTGCCAGCAGGAGGGCAGGCGGCTACGAGCAGTACTTC
TRBV7-2	-	TRBJ2-7	-	CASSLVQQLEQYF	TGTGCCAGCAGCTTAGTACAACAGCTTGAGCAGTACTTC
TRBV11-2	-	TRBJ2-7	TRBD1	CASSSPGGPPPYEQYF	TGTGCCAGCAGCTCCCCAGGGGGCCCGCCGCCCTACGAGCAGTACTTC
TRBV15	-	TRBJ1-4	-	CATGGGLSEKLFF	TGTGCCACCGGCGGGGGATTGAGTGAAAAACTGTTTTTT
TRBV5-1	-	TRBJ2-7	TRBD2	CASSFLPGDLAGYEQYF	TGCGCCAGCAGCTTCCTCCCTGGGGACCTAGCGGGTTACGAGCAGTACTTC
TRBV6-2/TRBV6-3	-	TRBJ1-1	TRBD1	CASSYAGGNTEAFF	TGTGCCAGCAGTTACGCAGGGGGCAACACTGAAGCTTTCTTT
TRBV18	-	TRBJ1-5	-	CASSQESHSNQPQHF	TGTGCCAGCTCACAAGAAAGCCATAGCAATCAGCCCCAGCATTTT
TRBV5-1	-	TRBJ2-3	TRBD2	CASSYTGGGRLTDTQYF	TGCGCCAGCAGCTATACAGGCGGCGGGAGGCTCACAGATACGCAGTATTTT
TRBV7-8	-	TRBJ2-3	-	CASSPGRIDTQYF	TGTGCCAGCAGCCCAGGACGGATAGATACGCAGTATTTT
TRBV19	-	TRBJ1-2	TRBD1	CASSNYGTGGVGGYTF	TGTGCCAGTAGTAATTACGGGACAGGGGGCGTCGGTGGCTACACCTTC
TRBV25-1	-	TRBJ1-4	TRBD1	CATEGTGLVLGEKLFF	TGTGCCACAGAGGGGACAGGGCTGGTTTTGGGTGAAAAACTGTTTTTT
TRBV29-1	-	TRBJ2-1	TRBD2	CSVGVGLAGSYNEQFF	TGCAGCGTTGGAGTCGGACTAGCGGGCTCCTACAATGAGCAGTTCTTC
TRBV5-1	-	TRBJ1-4	-	CASSLQGGTNEKLFF	TGCGCCAGCAGCTTACAGGGTGGAACTAATGAAAAACTGTTTTTT
TRBV9	few	TRBJ1-3	-	CASSVLGDAGNTIYF	TGTGCCAGCAGCGTACTGGGGGACGCTGGAAACACCATATATTTT
TRBV5-1	-	TRBJ1-5	TRBD1	CASSLTGGAEQPQHF	TGCGCCAGCAGCTTAACAGGGGGCGCGGAGCAGCCCCAGCATTTT
TRBV28	-	TRBJ2-1	-	CASLPRAGRQFF	TGTGCCAGCCTACCCCGGGCGGGTCGGCAGTTCTTC
TRBV7-2	once	TRBJ1-5	-	CASSGVYQPQHF	TGTGCCAGCAGCGGCGTCTATCAGCCCCAGCATTTT
TRBV5-4	-	TRBJ2-3	TRBD1	CASSLAGQGGTDTQYF	TGTGCCAGCAGCTTGGCGGGACAGGGGGGGACAGATACGCAGTATTTT
TRBV3-1/TRBV3-2	-	TRBJ1-1	TRBD1	CASRFDRENTEAFF	TGTGCCAGCAGGTTCGACAGGGAAAACACTGAAGCTTTCTTT
TRBV27	-	TRBJ2-2	TRBD1	CASRWDRGTGELFF	TGTGCCAGCAGGTGGGACAGGGGCACCGGGGAGCTGTTTTTT
TRBV3-1/TRBV3-2	few	TRBJ2-7	TRBD2	CASSQDGKAGAFHEQYF	TGTGCCAGCAGCCAAGATGGGAAAGCGGGAGCCTTCCACGAGCAGTACTTC
TRBV30	-	TRBJ1-1	-	CAWTDLPIMNTEAFF	TGTGCCTGGACGGACCTACCGATAATGAACACTGAAGCTTTCTTT
TRBV5-1	-	TRBJ2-5	-	CASSLGLQETQYF	TGCGCCAGCAGCTTGGGTCTCCAAGAGACCCAGTACTTC
TRBV27	few	TRBJ2-1	-	CASSRPNYNEQFF	TGTGCCAGCAGTCGCCCAAATTACAATGAGCAGTTCTTC
TRBV6-5	-	TRBJ1-5	TRBD1	CASRFEGQGNQPQHF	TGTGCCAGCAGGTTTGAGGGACAGGGGAATCAGCCCCAGCATTTT
TRBV18	-	TRBJ2-2	TRBD1	CASSPGTGGVDTGELFF	TGTGCCAGCTCACCAGGGACAGGGGGCGTGGACACCGGGGAGCTGTTTTTT
TRBV29-1	-	TRBJ2-1	TRBD2	CSGTSGSGYEQFF	TGCAGCGGCACCAGCGGGAGCGGCTATGAGCAGTTCTTC
TRBV9	-	TRBJ2-2	-	CASSSHPGVGELFF	TGTGCCAGCAGCTCCCACCCCGGCGTAGGGGAGCTGTTTTTT
TRBV28	-	TRBJ1-4	TRBD1	CASSPGQGAVTNEKLFF	TGTGCCAGCAGTCCCGGACAGGGGGCGGTTACTAATGAAAAACTGTTTTTT